These 24 T cell receptor beta chains came from one sample sequenced in a study of beta chain features in type 1 diabetes. Study-wide results and caveats: The study found moderately but significantly shorter TCRB CDR3s in all four CD4+ subsets of Type 1 diabetes patients.

Every bit of the isolated RNA underwent reverse transcription, so sequencing read expressed TCRB transcripts. The method was immunoSEQ multiplex PCR; TCRdb's version includes in-frame clones alone and lacks a portion of them. The table includes 250,000 to 350,000 clones, 13% to 15% detected once. No antigen has been identified for these receptors. The sequenced sample consisted of naive CD4+ T cells from blood. The receptor source for this set is a young man with type 1 diabetes.

The chain uses TRBV5-1 and TRBJ1-2, with 10 positions matching TRBD1. The CDR3 contains 14 residues. Germline CDR1 SGHRS, CDR2 YFSETQ. Unmatched junction bases numbered 7, after V lost 5 bases and J lost 6 bases. CDR3 nucleotides: TGCGCCAGCAGACTCGGACAGGGGGGGAATGGCTACACCTTC. Encoded protein: CASRLGQGGNGYTF.

The V call is TRBV29-1, the J call TRBJ1-5, with D perhaps matching TRBD1 (5 bases). Germline-derived CDR1 and CDR2 are SQVTM and ANQGSEA. This CDR3 is built from 13 residues. V lost 3 bases, J lost 6 bases, and 12 bases lay in between. CDR3 sequence reads: CSVELGGSQPQHF. As DNA, the CDR3 is TGCAGCGTTGAGTTGGGGGGAAGTCAGCCCCAGCATTTT.

The chain links TRBV11-1 to TRBJ2-7; D unclear. Germline CDR1 SGHAT, CDR2 FQDESV (reference sequence). Trimming took 5 bases from V and 3 from J, leaving 8 bases between them. The CDR3 length is 12 residues. In nucleotides, the CDR3 is TGTGCCAGCAGCATCCGCTACTACGAGCAGTACTTC. It codes for CASSIRYYEQYF.

The chain combines TRBV7-2 with TRBJ2-2; weak D call: TRBD1 (5 bases). The CDR3 covers 15 residues. Germline loops: CDR1 SGHTA, CDR2 FQGNSA. Trimming removed 3 bases from V and 3 bases from J, with 11 bases in between. The CDR3, as DNA: TGTGCCAGCAGCTTCTTGGGGCCCGACACCGGGGAGCTGTTTTTT. This gives the protein CASSFLGPDTGELFF.

This chain links TRBV18 with TRBJ2-5, with D perhaps matching TRBD1 (6 bases). The CDR3 sequence is 16 residues long. Per the germline V gene, CDR1 is KGHSH and CDR2 is LQKENI. Trimming removed 4 bases at V and 5 bases at J, with 20 bases between. The CDR3 loop reads CASSLQYRALQETQYF. Here the CDR3 DNA reads TGTGCCAGCTCACTCCAATACAGGGCCCTGCAGGAGACCCAGTACTTC.

This clone came up a few times. The chain combines TRBV7-2 with TRBJ1-5; D not resolved. V lost 3 bases to trimming and J lost 6 bases, with 9 bases between them. Germline V lookup: CDR1 SGHTA, CDR2 FQGNSA. The CDR3 sequence is 13 residues long. CDR3 sequence: CASSLAEAQPQHF. CDR3 DNA: TGTGCCAGCAGCTTGGCAGAGGCTCAGCCCCAGCATTTT. Full variable domain (outside the CDR3, taken from reference TRBV7-2 and TRBJ1-5): GAGVSQSPSNKVTEKGKDVELRCDPISGHTALYWYRQSLGQGLEFLIYFQGNSAPDKSGLPSDRFSAERTGGSVSTLTIQRTQQEDSAVYLCASSLAEAQPQHFGDGTRLSIL.

This chain joins TRBV4-2 and TRBJ2-1; 8 nucleotides align to TRBD2. Germline trimming cut 6 bases from V and 4 bases from J; bases unmatched to any gene: 11. The CDR3 spans 16 residues. CDR1 and CDR2 (germline): LGHNA, YNFKEQ. CDR3 coding DNA: TGTGCCAGCAGGGAAGGGGCTAGCGGGCTGTACAATGAGCAGTTCTTC. Amino acids: CASREGASGLYNEQFF.

The rearrangement joins TRBV18 to TRBJ2-7; 7 bases line up with TRBD2. Germline V gene sequence: CDR1 KGHSH, CDR2 LQKENI. V shed 3 bases, J shed 2 bases, and the junction held 13 bases outside the gene matches. The CDR3 consists of 17 residues. CDR3 DNA: TGTGCCAGCTCACCGAGACTAGCCGCTTCTATCGCCTACGAGCAGTACTTC. It translates to CASSPRLAASIAYEQYF.

V is TRBV6-1 and J is TRBJ2-5, with 11 bases that match TRBD2. This CDR3 is 18 amino acids long. V lost 2 bases to trimming and J lost 1 base; unmatched junction nucleotides: 9. The germline gives CDR1 MNHNS, CDR2 SASEGT. CDR3 bases: TGTGCCAGCAGTGAACGCCTACTAGCGGGAGCACTCCAAGAGACCCAGTACTTC. Translated: CASSERLLAGALQETQYF.

The chain couples TRBV6-1 to TRBJ2-1; no reliable D call. Germline loops: CDR1 MNHNS, CDR2 SASEGT. CDR3 length: 14 residues. V was clipped by 6 bases and J by 8 bases, with 17 bases between them. CDR3 bases: TGTGCCAGCAGATGGGCCAGGAAGAATGATGAGCAGTTCTTC. It yields the protein CASRWARKNDEQFF.

A few counts support this clone. The sample holds other DNA sequences that translate to the same CDR3. This rearrangement joins TRBV14 to TRBJ2-1, with 10 bases matching TRBD2. The V gene end was trimmed by 4 bases and the J gene end by 4 bases; junction bases not matched to a gene: 1. Germline loops: CDR1 SGHDN, CDR2 FVKESK. CDR3 length: 14 residues. CDR3 DNA: TGTGCCAGCAGCCGGACTAGCGGTTACAATGAGCAGTTCTTC. Amino acids: CASSRTSGYNEQFF.

This clone was seen more than once but under ten times. The V and J genes are TRBV9 and TRBJ2-6; 9 bases are shared with TRBD2. The length of the CDR3 is 18 residues. Per germline, CDR1 SGDLS and CDR2 YYNGEE. J gave up 4 bases and V 4 bases, and 12 bases lay outside the gene matches. CDR3 sequence: CASSSWTSAAPGANVLTF. The CDR3 DNA reads as TGTGCCAGCAGCTCCTGGACTAGCGCCGCCCCCGGGGCCAACGTCCTGACTTTC. Filled out from reference TRBV9 and TRBJ2-6, the complete variable domain reads DSGVTQTPKHLITATGQRVTLRCSPRSGDLSVYWYQQSLDQGLQFLIQYYNGEERAKGNILERFSAQQFPDLHSELNLSSLELGDSALYFCASSSWTSAAPGANVLTFGAGSRLTVL.

The chain carries TRBV18 and TRBJ1-5; 7 bases agree with TRBD1. The CDR3 loop spans 14 amino acids. CDR1 is KGHSH, CDR2 LQKENI, per germline. With 5 bases clipped from V and 3 bases from J, the junction kept 4 bases outside the gene matches. This CDR3 reads CASSRQGDNQPQHF. The CDR3 DNA follows: TGTGCCAGCTCAAGACAGGGTGACAATCAGCCCCAGCATTTT.

This clone has just a few counts. The chain joins TRBV6-5 to TRBJ2-7; 8 bases line up with TRBD1. Losses at the gene ends were 8 bases for V and 1 base for J; bases not matched to a gene: 7. This CDR3 comprises 14 residues. The germline gives CDR1 MNHEY, CDR2 SVGAGI. For the CDR3, the DNA is TGTGCCAGCCGCGGGACAGGACAGTCCTACGAGCAGTACTTC. This encodes CASRGTGQSYEQYF.

A few counts support this clone. The CDR3 sequence is CASSWTSGSNYNEQFF. The CDR3 DNA sequence: TGTGCCAGCAGCTGGACTAGCGGGAGTAACTACAATGAGCAGTTCTTC. The chain has TRBV14 and TRBJ2-1; 13 bases line up with TRBD2. This CDR3 contains 16 residues. The germline V gene has CDR1 SGHDN and CDR2 FVKESK. Trimming took 5 bases from V and 3 from J; bases not matched to a gene: 4.

This clone was picked up a small number of times. The chain uses TRBV25-1 and TRBJ2-7; 9 bases are shared with TRBD2. CDR1 and CDR2 from the germline V gene are MGHDK and SYGVNS. CDR3 length: 11 amino acids. J gave up 3 bases and V 9 bases, and 0 bases lay outside the gene matches. The CDR3 sequence is CASSGSYEQYF. The DNA of the CDR3 is TGTGCCAGTAGCGGGAGCTACGAGCAGTACTTC.

The chain couples TRBV5-1 to TRBJ2-1; 14 positions agree with TRBD2. The V gene end was trimmed by 4 bases and the J gene end by 8 bases; junction bases not matched to a gene: 8. The length of the CDR3 is 16 residues. In germline, CDR1 is SGHRS, CDR2 YFSETQ. CDR3 loop: CASSTGTSGRGDEQFF. DNA for the CDR3: TGCGCCAGCAGCACCGGGACTAGCGGGAGAGGCGATGAGCAGTTCTTC.

The DNA of the CDR3 is TGTGCCAGCAGCTCCGGGACAGGGGGCTCCACTGAAGCTTTCTTT. Amino acids: CASSSGTGGSTEAFF. The genes are TRBV6-5 and TRBJ1-1; 12 bases are a match to TRBD1. Trimming took 6 bases from V and 4 from J; bases not matched to a gene: 6. Germline CDR1 and CDR2: MNHEY and SVGAGI. CDR3 length: 15 residues.

V gene TRBV5-1 combines with J gene TRBJ2-5, with 9 nucleotides matching TRBD1. With 4 bases clipped from V and 2 bases from J, the junction kept 3 bases outside the gene matches. The CDR3 totals 14 residues. Germline lookup yields CDR1 SGHRS and CDR2 YFSETQ. The CDR3 loop is CASSATGGQETQYF. CDR3 nucleotides: TGCGCCAGCAGCGCGACAGGGGGGCAAGAGACCCAGTACTTC.

CDR3 in DNA: TGTGCCAGTAGTGTAGTAGCGGGACGAGATACGCAGTATTTT. Translating it yields CASSVVAGRDTQYF. The chain has TRBV19 and TRBJ2-3; 8 bases line up with TRBD2. Germline loops: CDR1 LNHDA, CDR2 SQIVND (reference sequence). The CDR3 extends over 14 amino acids. With 5 bases clipped from V and 5 bases from J, the junction kept 6 bases outside the gene matches.

This clone showed up just a few times. The chain employs TRBV7-2 and TRBJ2-7; 9 nucleotides match TRBD1. CDR3 length: 15 residues. Looked up from germline, CDR1 is SGHTA and CDR2 is FQGNSA. The ends lost 5 bases at V and 6 bases at J; junction bases unmatched: 11. In DNA form, the CDR3 reads TGTGCCAGCAGCCGGGGACAGGGACCTGGACGCGAGCAGTACTTC. Translated: CASSRGQGPGREQYF.

The chain uses TRBV5-4 and TRBJ2-7; 8 bases fit TRBD2. This CDR3 is 14 amino acids long. Trimming took 1 base from V and 4 from J; bases not matched to a gene: 4. Germline V gene lookup returns CDR1 SGHNT and CDR2 YYREEE (reference sequence). This CDR3 reads CASSLRAGEYEQYF. The CDR3 nucleotides read TGTGCCAGCAGCTTGCGAGCGGGAGAGTACGAGCAGTACTTC.

CDR3 sequence (DNA): TGCGCCAGCAGCCGAAAACAGGGGTCCTTTGAAGCTTTCTTT. Protein product: CASSRKQGSFEAFF. The chain joins TRBV4-3 to TRBJ1-1; 7 nucleotides agree with TRBD1. This CDR3 has 14 amino acids. Germline V gene data show CDR1 as LGHNA and CDR2 as YSLEER. With V trimmed by 4 bases and J by 7 bases, 9 bases remained unmatched.

This clone has more than one count but fewer than ten. The J gene is TRBJ2-5, the V gene TRBV18; D uncertain. Trimming stripped 3 bases from V and 2 bases from J, with 7 bases between. The CDR3 covers 13 residues. Germline assignment: CDR1 KGHSH and CDR2 LQKENI. Written as DNA, the CDR3 is TGTGCCAGCTCACCGTTAGAACAAGAGACCCAGTACTTC. The encoded protein is CASSPLEQETQYF.